This TCR beta chain was found in a study of T-cell reconstitution after alpha-beta-depleted transplantation in children. Of note for this clonotype: The antigen remains undetermined.

A library of TCRbeta sequences, prepared with unique molecular identifiers, was generated. TCRdb reprocessed the PCR reads with MiXCR, giving one entry per CDR3 protein. This table holds fewer than 700,000 distinct CDR3 sequences, roughly 23% found once. Study-wide findings and caveats: Certain patients had high TCRbeta diversity at day 60, and it came from recipient T cells and thymic progenitors that survived. One year after transplant, T-cell counts and diversity came mostly from newly produced T cells. It was reported that alpha-beta T cells came from several hundred expanded graft clones (about two months after transplant).

The receptor comes from a boy under three years old who had a stem cell transplant for acute myeloid leukemia, so the T cells may come from the graft donor. The sample consisted of PBMCs, mostly from graft donor cells, taken 360 days after TCRalphabeta/CD19-depleted stem cell transplant.

The CDR3, as DNA: TGTGCCAGCAGTTACCGAAGGAAGGCACACAATGAGCAGTTCTTC. It codes for CASSYRRKAHNEQFF. This rearrangement joins TRBV6-5 to TRBJ2-1; no firm D call. This CDR3 contains 15 residues. Germline V gene data show CDR1 as MNHEY and CDR2 as SVGAGI. The V end lost 2 bases, the J end lost 5 bases, and 13 bases lay between the germline ends.